These 26 T cell receptor beta chains were all obtained from the same sample, sequenced in a study of cytomegalovirus exposure and HLA in healthy donors. The PCR was carried out with 60 Vbeta primers and 13 Jbeta primers. Sequenced by immunoSEQ multiplex PCR; TCRdb stores in-frame clones only, minus some. Here the sample spans about 97,000 clones, about 60% being singletons. Sequenced material: PBMCs. The receptors here all came from a human donor in good health.

The chain combines TRBV7-9 with TRBJ2-3, with D maybe TRBD1 (6 bases). Per the germline V gene, CDR1 is SEHNR and CDR2 is FQNEAQ (reference sequence). This CDR3 is 14 amino acids long. Trimming took off 3 bases at V and 2 bases at J, with 9 bases between the two ends. CDR3 residues: CASSFGTNTDTQYF. CDR3 nucleotides: TGTGCCAGCAGCTTCGGGACAAACACAGATACGCAGTATTTT.

The V gene is TRBV4-2, the J gene TRBJ2-1; D is possibly TRBD2 (5 bases). The CDR3 sequence is 17 residues long. Germline V gene lookup returns CDR1 LGHNA and CDR2 YNFKEQ. V was cut by 2 bases and J by 1 base, with 15 bases left in between. The CDR3: CASSQSLGDLSYNEQFF. CDR3 nucleotides: TGTGCCAGCAGCCAATCCCTCGGGGATTTGTCCTACAATGAGCAGTTCTTC.

The chain carries TRBV30 and TRBJ2-3, with 13 bases identical to TRBD2. Germline V CDR1 and CDR2: GTSNPN, SVGIG (reference sequence). V shed 7 bases, J shed 5 bases, and the junction held 6 bases outside the gene matches. The CDR3 consists of 14 residues. In nucleotides, the CDR3 is TGTGCCTCCGGACTAGCGGGAGTGAGAGATACGCAGTATTTT. Protein: CASGLAGVRDTQYF.

The genes are TRBV28 and TRBJ2-5, with TRBD2 identical over 7 bases. The CDR3 length is 15 residues. J gave up 1 base and V 6 bases, and 8 bases lay outside the gene matches. From germline, CDR1 is MDHEN and CDR2 SYDVKM. CDR3 bases: TGTGCCAGCAGCCGAGGGCGGGGGTTCCAAGAGACCCAGTACTTC. It translates to CASSRGRGFQETQYF.

The rearrangement joins TRBV20-1 to TRBJ1-1, with 8 bases lining up with TRBD1. J lost 8 bases, V lost 1 base, and 0 bases had no gene match. Germline V lookup: CDR1 DFQATT, CDR2 SNEGSKA (reference sequence). The length of the CDR3 is 11 residues. The CDR3 loop reads CSARGTGEAFF. Here the CDR3 DNA reads TGCAGTGCTAGAGGGACAGGGGAAGCTTTCTTT.

There are a few counts of this clone. The gene calls are TRBV6-5 and TRBJ1-2, with 8 bases matching TRBD1. CDR3 length equals 13 residues. The junction had 8 bases not matched to a gene; V was cut back by 8 bases and J by 6 bases. In germline, CDR1 is MNHEY, CDR2 SVGAGI. The CDR3 loop is CASRRGQDDGYTF. Written as DNA, the CDR3 is TGTGCCAGCCGGCGGGGACAGGATGATGGCTACACCTTC.

The gene calls are TRBV7-9 and TRBJ2-5; 8 nucleotides align to TRBD2. Trimming cost V 4 bases and J 4 bases; bases outside gene matches: 11. Germline V gene data show CDR1 as SEHNR and CDR2 as FQNEAQ (reference sequence). The CDR3 has 16 amino acids. DNA for the CDR3: TGTGCCAGCAGCTCGAATAGCGGGAAGGCCATAGAGACCCAGTACTTC. As protein: CASSSNSGKAIETQYF.

CDR3 protein: CASSFSFYNEQFF. The CDR3, as DNA: TGTGCCAGCAGTTTCTCGTTCTACAATGAGCAGTTCTTC. The chain has TRBV27 and TRBJ2-1; D call uncertain. The CDR3 loop spans 13 amino acids. Per germline, CDR1 MNHEY and CDR2 SMNVEV (reference sequence). Trimming cost V 3 bases and J 3 bases, with 6 bases left between them.

The chain combines TRBV7-8 with TRBJ1-2; D is ambiguous. CDR1 SGHVS and CDR2 FQNEAQ come from the germline V gene. CDR3 length equals 16 residues. Deletions cut 4 bases from V and 0 bases from J, with 15 bases between. CDR3 sequence (DNA): TGTGCCAGCAGCTCTAGTCCGCCGTATACTAACTATGGCTACACCTTC. It is translated as CASSSSPPYTNYGYTF.

The chain uses TRBV5-1 and TRBJ2-2; D gene ambiguous. There are 13 residues in the CDR3. Between the trimmed V and J ends, which lost 1 base and 4 bases, there was a span of 5 bases. Germline V lookup: CDR1 SGHRS, CDR2 YFSETQ. The CDR3 DNA is TGCGCCAGCAGCTTGTCAGTCACCGGGGAGCTGTTTTTT. It specifies CASSLSVTGELFF.

The V and J genes are TRBV5-1 and TRBJ2-1; D is possibly TRBD2 (6 bases). The length of the CDR3 is 15 residues. Trimming removed 3 bases at V and 0 bases at J, with 10 bases between. Looked up from germline, CDR1 is SGHRS and CDR2 is YFSETQ. The chain's CDR3 is CASSWPAGSYNEQFF. In nucleotides, the CDR3 is TGCGCCAGCAGCTGGCCAGCGGGCTCCTACAATGAGCAGTTCTTC.

This clone was seen more than once but under ten times. This sequence joins TRBV5-6 and TRBJ2-2; D is undetermined. V was shortened by 1 base and J by 3 bases, with 7 bases between the two germline ends. CDR3 size: 14 residues. Germline assignment: CDR1 SGHDT and CDR2 YYEEEE. The CDR3 protein is CASSLTPYTGELFF. CDR3 DNA: TGTGCCAGCAGCTTGACACCATACACCGGGGAGCTGTTTTTT.

The chain employs TRBV27 and TRBJ1-4; D call uncertain. The CDR3 length is 15 residues. Germline loops: CDR1 MNHEY, CDR2 SMNVEV (reference sequence). V dropped 3 bases and J dropped 3 bases, with 11 bases sitting between them. The CDR3 loop is CASSLRGNANEKLFF. Here the CDR3 DNA reads TGTGCCAGCAGTTTGAGAGGGAACGCTAATGAAAAACTGTTTTTT. The variable domain in full, completed from reference TRBV27 and TRBJ1-4, reads EAQVTQNPRYLITVTGKKLTVTCSQNMNHEYMSWYRQDPGLGLRQIYYSMNVEVTDKGDVPEGYKVSRKEKRNFPLILESPSPNQTSLYFCASSLRGNANEKLFFGSGTQLSVL.

The genes are TRBV11-2 and TRBJ1-5; D is perhaps TRBD1 (5 bases). Between the trimmed V and J ends, which lost 0 bases and 4 bases, there was a span of 7 bases. Germline V gene lookup returns CDR1 SGHAT and CDR2 FQNNGV. There are 14 residues in the CDR3. In DNA form, the CDR3 reads TGTGCCAGCAGCTTAGAAGGGGATAATCAGCCCCAGCATTTT. It translates to CASSLEGDNQPQHF.

The chain is built from TRBV6-6 and TRBJ2-6; D is perhaps TRBD2 (5 bases). CDR1 MNHNY and CDR2 SVGAGI come from the germline V gene (reference sequence). V lost 2 bases and J 0 bases, leaving 8 bases between the germline ends. The CDR3 is 16 amino acids. The CDR3 reads CASSYEGISGANVLTF. In DNA, the CDR3 is TGTGCCAGCAGTTACGAGGGAATCTCTGGGGCCAACGTCCTGACTTTC.

This rearrangement joins TRBV9 to TRBJ2-2; TRBD1 matches 9 bases. The CDR3 extends over 15 amino acids. Germline trimming cut 4 bases from V and 7 bases from J; bases unmatched to any gene: 8. The germline gives CDR1 SGDLS, CDR2 YYNGEE. The CDR3 spells CASSTGTGRIGELFF. The CDR3, as DNA: TGTGCCAGCAGCACCGGGACAGGGCGAATCGGGGAGCTGTTTTTT.

The rearrangement links TRBV6-5 to TRBJ1-1; 8 nucleotides align to TRBD1. This CDR3 has 13 amino acids. Germline CDR1 reads MNHEY; CDR2 reads SVGAGI. V shed 4 bases, J shed 5 bases, and the junction held 3 bases outside the gene matches. The CDR3 nucleotides read TGTGCCAGCAGTTGGACAGGGAAGACTGAAGCTTTCTTT. This encodes CASSWTGKTEAFF.

This clone has a single count. This chain uses TRBV28 with TRBJ1-5; TRBD1 aligns across 9 bases. The V and J ends lost 9 bases and 1 base, in that order; junction bases with no gene match: 10. The CDR3 is 16 amino acids. Germline loops: CDR1 MDHEN, CDR2 SYDVKM. The CDR3 loop reads CASNPQGARSNQPQHF. The CDR3 nucleotides are TGTGCCAGTAATCCACAGGGGGCGCGAAGCAATCAGCCCCAGCATTTT.

The chain recombines TRBV18 with TRBJ2-3; D possibly corresponds to TRBD2 (6 bases). Per germline, CDR1 KGHSH and CDR2 LQKENI. Trimming stripped 3 bases from V and 2 bases from J, with 12 bases between. This CDR3 is 15 amino acids long. The CDR3 here is CASSPEGIHTDTQYF. The CDR3 nucleotides read TGTGCCAGCTCACCGGAGGGTATACACACAGATACGCAGTATTTT.

The chain couples TRBV6-6 to TRBJ2-3, with 9 bases identical to TRBD2. The J segment lost 6 bases and the V segment lost 8 bases, leaving 9 bases of the junction unmatched. Germline CDR1 MNHNY, CDR2 SVGAGI (reference sequence). CDR3 length equals 14 residues. The CDR3 region has the DNA TGTGCCAGCGGAGGCGGGAGGGCGGCTGATACGCAGTATTTT. It is translated as CASGGGRAADTQYF.

The gene calls are TRBV6-6 and TRBJ1-1; no reliable D call. The CDR3 has 13 amino acids. V was pared by 8 bases and J by 7 bases, with 17 bases between. Germline V gene data show CDR1 as MNHNY and CDR2 as SVGAGI (reference sequence). The CDR3 loop reads CASSVVDYLEAFF. In nucleotides, the CDR3 is TGTGCCAGCTCGGTGGTCGACTACCTTGAAGCTTTCTTT.

The gene calls are TRBV6-5 and TRBJ1-1, with D hard to call. The CDR3 contains 14 residues. V shed 1 base and J shed 0 bases, with 6 bases lying between them. CDR1 and CDR2 from the germline V gene are MNHEY and SVGAGI. CDR3 residues: CASSYFNMNTEAFF. The CDR3 DNA is TGTGCCAGCAGTTACTTCAACATGAACACTGAAGCTTTCTTT.

The J gene is TRBJ2-5, the V gene TRBV9; D perhaps matches TRBD2 (5 bases). Per the germline V gene, CDR1 is SGDLS and CDR2 is YYNGEE. V lost 0 bases and J lost 4, with 10 bases in between. CDR3 length: 14 residues. The CDR3 protein is CASSVVGGRETQYF. CDR3 coding DNA: TGTGCCAGCAGCGTAGTTGGAGGTAGAGAGACCCAGTACTTC.

The V and J genes are TRBV28 and TRBJ2-3; TRBD2 might be the D (6 bases). V was shortened by 5 bases and J by 0 bases, with 18 bases between the two germline ends. CDR1 is MDHEN and CDR2 is SYDVKM in the germline V gene. This CDR3 comprises 17 residues. CDR3 in DNA: TGTGCCAGCAGTCTGGGCGTCGGCGGGATAAGCACAGATACGCAGTATTTT. Translating gives CASSLGVGGISTDTQYF.

The chain couples TRBV5-6 to TRBJ2-7; TRBD1 matches at 12 bases. The V gene's germline CDR1 is SGHDT and CDR2 YYEEEE. V was clipped by 4 bases and J by 6 bases; unmatched bases: 5. CDR3 length equals 14 residues. This CDR3 reads CASSRDRGLGEQYF. CDR3 nucleotide sequence: TGTGCCAGCAGCCGGGACAGGGGGCTTGGCGAGCAGTACTTC.

This clone was seen more than once but under ten times. DNA of the CDR3: TGTGCCAGCTCACCACCCGGGACAGGGAACACCGGGGAGCTGTTTTTT. It encodes CASSPPGTGNTGELFF. V and J are TRBV18 and TRBJ2-2, with 8 bases identical to TRBD1. The V gene's germline CDR1 is KGHSH and CDR2 LQKENI. The CDR3 contains 16 residues. With V trimmed by 0 bases and J by 1 base, 1 base remained unmatched.